These 13 T cell receptor beta chains originate from one sample sequenced in a study of blood T cells in healthy people across ages. A sample-barcoded 5' primer and a J-beta primer mix were used in a second PCR of roughly 7 to 11 cycles. In TCRdb, the 5' RACE reads were re-called with MiXCR into one record per CDR3 protein. This table holds 800,000 to 1,000,000 distinct CDR3 sequences, under 50% found once. The sequencing sample was made of blood. The source is a young man in good health.

The CDR3, as DNA: TGTGCCAGCAGTTTTGGTTATGAGCAGTTCTTC. This codes for CASSFGYEQFF. The chain links TRBV12-3 or TRBV12-4 to TRBJ2-1; no clear D gene. Trimming cost V 3 bases and J 8 bases, with 5 bases left between them. The CDR3 runs 11 residues.

The rearrangement joins TRBV7-2 to TRBJ2-3; TRBD2 matches at 7 bases. Germline loops: CDR1 SGHTA, CDR2 FQGNSA. V lost 1 base and J lost 6; bases outside the gene matches: 7. The CDR3 sequence is 15 residues long. CDR3 bases: TGTGCCAGCAGCTTAGAGCCTCTAGCGGCCGATACGCAGTATTTT. It encodes CASSLEPLAADTQYF.

The genes are TRBV4-2 and TRBJ2-4; 9 bases map to TRBD2. The last part of the DNA fits TRBJ2-7 better; the J call may be wrong. Per the germline V gene, CDR1 is LGHNA and CDR2 is YNFKEQ. The CDR3 is made up of 16 amino acids. The CDR3 nucleotides read TGTGCCAGCAGCCAAGATGGTAGCGGGGGTAGTTACGAGCAGTACTTC. As protein: CASSQDGSGGSYEQYF.

CDR3 sequence: CASSFLGGGGTDTQYF. The CDR3 nucleotides read TGTGCCAGCAGCTTTTTAGGGGGCGGTGGCACAGATACGCAGTATTTT. The chain is built from TRBV7-3 and TRBJ2-3; 7 bases are a match to TRBD1. J was trimmed by 1 base and V by 3 bases; bases with no gene match: 7. The germline V gene encodes CDR1 SGHTA and CDR2 FQGTGA. CDR3 length: 16 residues.

This clonotype showed up just a few times. V and J are TRBV7-2 and TRBJ2-1; the match to TRBD2 covers 9 bases. V was pared by 5 bases and J by 4 bases, with 9 bases of the junction left unmatched. The germline V gene has CDR1 SGHTA and CDR2 FQGNSA. The length of the CDR3 is 16 residues. As DNA, the CDR3 is TGTGCCAGCAGCCCAGATAGCGGGGGCCCTTACAATGAGCAGTTCTTC. Translated: CASSPDSGGPYNEQFF. The entire variable domain, with the rest obtained from reference TRBV7-2 and TRBJ2-1, is as follows: GAGVSQSPSNKVTEKGKDVELRCDPISGHTALYWYRQSLGQGLEFLIYFQGNSAPDKSGLPSDRFSAERTGGSVSTLTIQRTQQEDSAVYLCASSPDSGGPYNEQFFGPGTRLTVL.

Concerning this clonotype itself: A much larger clonotype is one base distant, so this may be a read error. The chain couples TRBV4-2 to TRBJ2-1; D may be TRBD1 or TRBD2 (5 bases each). Germline values: CDR1 LGHNA, CDR2 YNFKEQ. The CDR3 runs to 16 residues. Trimming removed 1 base at V and 5 bases at J, with 15 bases between. DNA of the CDR3: TGTGCCAGCAGCCAAGTTTCCCCACGGGGCGACAATGAGCAGTTCTTC. Its protein product is CASSQVSPRGDNEQFF.

The V call is TRBV20-1, the J call TRBJ2-3; D is undetermined. CDR1 and CDR2 from the germline V gene are DFQATT and SNEGSKA (reference sequence). V was trimmed by 6 bases and J by 1 base, leaving 11 bases between them. The length of the CDR3 is 13 residues. CDR3: CSADRRRTDTQYF. The DNA for the CDR3 is TGCAGTGCCGATCGTAGGCGCACAGATACGCAGTATTTT.

This clonotype was recorded a few times. This chain uses TRBV10-3 with TRBJ2-7; 7 nucleotides match TRBD1. The CDR3 extends over 14 amino acids. The ends lost 7 bases at V and 0 bases at J; junction bases unmatched: 6. Per germline, CDR1 ENHRY and CDR2 SYGVKD. The CDR3 spells CAIKTGLSSYEQYF. CDR3 bases: TGTGCCATCAAGACAGGGCTTAGCTCCTACGAGCAGTACTTC.

This rearrangement joins TRBV4-2 to TRBJ2-1, with D perhaps assigned TRBD1 or TRBD2 (6 bases each). The germline V and J ends were trimmed by 1 base and 15 bases, with 10 bases remaining between them. Germline values: CDR1 LGHNA, CDR2 YNFKEQ. This CDR3 has 11 residues. The CDR3 is CASSQVGGPFF. The CDR3 DNA reads as TGTGCCAGCAGCCAAGTAGGGGGGCCGTTCTTC.

The chain uses TRBV12-3 or TRBV12-4 and TRBJ2-1, with D tentatively TRBD1 (6 bases). The CDR3 contains 15 residues. V lost 1 base and J lost 6, with 13 bases in between. CDR3 nucleotide sequence: TGTGCCAGCAGTTTAGGGGGGACACTCCTCAATGAGCAGTTCTTC. Its protein product is CASSLGGTLLNEQFF.

The chain is built from TRBV2 and TRBJ1-1, with 8 bases fitting TRBD1. Germline CDR1 SNHLY, CDR2 FYNNEI. This CDR3 is 15 amino acids long. V dropped 2 bases and J dropped 5; count of bases not matched to a gene: 7. The CDR3 DNA reads TGTGCCAGCAGTGAAATCAGGGGGCAAGGGACTGAAGCTTTCTTT. Its translation is CASSEIRGQGTEAFF.

This clonotype was seen a handful of times. The J gene is TRBJ1-2, the V gene TRBV3-1; D is perhaps TRBD1 (5 bases). V gave up 3 bases and J gave up 8 bases, with 10 bases separating them. This CDR3 is 12 amino acids long. Looked up from germline, CDR1 is LGHDT and CDR2 is YNNKEL (reference sequence). CDR3 DNA: TGTGCCAGCAGCCAGGGGGGAAAGGGCTACACCTTC. Amino acid sequence: CASSQGGKGYTF.

Only a few counts were recorded for this clonotype. The rearrangement links TRBV4-1 to TRBJ2-5; TRBD2 matches at 12 bases. Trimming removed 0 bases from V and 5 bases from J; junction bases left unmatched: 10. The CDR3 runs 18 residues. CDR1 is MGHRA, CDR2 YSYEKL, per germline. Written as DNA, the CDR3 is TGCGCCAGCAGCCAAGATTCAGCTAGCGGGGGGGCTAGGGAGACCCAGTACTTC. Translated: CASSQDSASGGARETQYF.